This T cell receptor (beta chain) was captured in a study of identical twins. The study's findings and limits: Because invariant MAIT and iNKT cells could be present, zero-insertion analyses could be partly confounded.

TCRdb ran MiXCR on the 5' RACE reads and lists one entry per CDR3 protein. The profile shows more than 400,000 distinct CDR3 sequences, roughly 15% of them singletons. Ten or more counts support this clonotype. Its antigen is as yet unknown. Germline values: CDR1 SGHAT, CDR2 FQNNGV. The CDR3 runs to 15 residues. Unmatched junction bases numbered 8, after V lost 5 bases and J lost 3 bases. In addition, the sample was reused for a study of yellow fever vaccine responses in identical twins.

Sequences were obtained from CD4+ T cells sorted from blood. This sequence was found in a woman under 30 in good health. The V and J genes are TRBV11-2 and TRBJ2-5; 8 bases line up with TRBD2. In DNA, the CDR3 is TGTGCCAGCAGCGCCCTGGGCGGGGGGAAAGAGACCCAGTACTTC. This gives the protein CASSALGGGKETQYF. Full variable domain (remainder filled in from reference TRBV11-2 and TRBJ2-5): EAGVAQSPRYKIIEKRQSVAFWCNPISGHATLYWYQQILGQGPKLLIQFQNNGVVDDSQLPKDRFSAERLKGVDSTLKIQPAKLEDSAVYLCASSALGGGKETQYFGPGTRLLVL.